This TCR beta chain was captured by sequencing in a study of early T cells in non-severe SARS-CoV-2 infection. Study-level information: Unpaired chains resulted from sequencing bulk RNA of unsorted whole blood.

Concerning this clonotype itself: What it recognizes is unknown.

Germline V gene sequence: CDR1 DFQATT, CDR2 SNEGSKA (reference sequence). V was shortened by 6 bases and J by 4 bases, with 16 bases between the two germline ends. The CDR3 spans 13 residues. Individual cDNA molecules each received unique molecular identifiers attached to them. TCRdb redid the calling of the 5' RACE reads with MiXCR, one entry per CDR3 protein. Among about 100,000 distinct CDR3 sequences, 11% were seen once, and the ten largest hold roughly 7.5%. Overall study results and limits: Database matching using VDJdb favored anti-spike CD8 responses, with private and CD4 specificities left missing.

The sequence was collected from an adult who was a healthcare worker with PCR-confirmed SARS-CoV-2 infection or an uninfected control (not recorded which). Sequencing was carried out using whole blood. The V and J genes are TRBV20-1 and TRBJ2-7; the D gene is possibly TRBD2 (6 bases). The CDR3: CSANSGPPYEQYF. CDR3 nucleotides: TGCAGTGCCAACAGCGGGCCCCCTTACGAGCAGTACTTC.